This T cell receptor beta chain was recorded in a study of blood T cell repertoires in COVID-19. The wider study: Nucleic acid was either cDNA or gDNA, and it came from T cells, B-cell-depleted T cells, or PBMCs.

Remarks on this clone: Other DNA variants within this sample encode the same CDR3.

Germline CDR1 reads MNHEY; CDR2 reads SVGAGI. After removal of 0 bases from V and 4 bases from J, the junction contained 3 bases not matched to a gene. This CDR3 spans 15 amino acids. Original analysis: Reference gene primer amplification gave estimated nucleated cell counts. Using immunoSEQ multiplex PCR, the repertoire was profiled, and TCRdb retains in-frame clones only, with some absent. That table is the source of V, J and clone size, and D and trimming were worked out from the DNA. This table holds roughly 200,000 clones, roughly nine tenths found once. Sequencing was performed on peripheral blood. The clonotype originates from a man aged 60 to 75 with active or convalescent COVID-19. V gene TRBV6-5 combines with J gene TRBJ2-7; 10 bases fit TRBD1. For the CDR3, the DNA is TGTGCCAGCAGTTACTCGGACAGGGGGAGTTACGAGCAGTACTTC. Residues: CASSYSDRGSYEQYF.